This section outlines one TCR beta chain sequence together with its context. Its matching antigen is unknown. The record originates from a study of T cell repertoires in cytomegalovirus infection. On the study more broadly: It was recently identified HLA-C-restricted and well-studied HLA-B-restricted CMV epitopes that the study used. Through public TCR beta signatures, both CMV infection and matching HLA type were indicated.

Study-wide results and limits: In two of eight donors, the top clonotype was HLA-C-restricted CMV-specific. Summed frequency of public TCR beta families distinguished CMV carriers with the relevant HLA.

TCRdb itself ran the reads through MiXCR, one entry per CDR3 protein. Among approximately 500,000 distinct CDR3 sequences listed, about 33% were seen once. The germline gives CDR1 SGHDT, CDR2 YYEEEE. The CDR3 loop spans 14 amino acids. V lost 3 bases and J 5 bases, leaving 15 bases between the germline ends. This chain joins TRBV5-6 and TRBJ2-7; TRBD1 might be the D (5 bases). Sequenced material: cultured PBMCs, taken from culture after CMV antigen stimulation. The sequence came from a human donor in good health (CMV status not recorded). Some clones in this sample may be carry-over from other donors' samples. The chain's CDR3 is CASSSYRISDEQYF. The CDR3 bases are TGTGCCAGCAGCTCTTACAGGATTTCTGACGAGCAGTACTTC.